One and the same sample provided the 25 T cell receptor beta chains below, sequenced in a study of blood T cell repertoires in COVID-19. Sequenced by immunoSEQ multiplex PCR; TCRdb stores in-frame clones only, minus some. The repertoire holds about 280,000 clones, about 87% seen once, with 4.1% in the top ten. Sequenced input: PBMCs or T cells enriched from blood (not recorded which). These receptors all come from a woman under 40 with acute COVID-19.

The genes are TRBV20-1 and TRBJ1-2; no clear D. The CDR3 has 11 residues. CDR1 and CDR2 (germline): DFQATT, SNEGSKA (reference sequence). V was shortened by 5 bases and J by 2 bases, with 6 bases between the two germline ends. The CDR3 DNA is TGCAGTGCTTGGGCGAACTATGGCTACACCTTC. Translated, it gives CSAWANYGYTF.

The V and J genes are TRBV4-1 and TRBJ2-7; the match to TRBD1 covers 7 bases. The length of the CDR3 is 14 residues. Germline CDR1 MGHRA, CDR2 YSYEKL. Trimming cost V 3 bases and J 1 base; bases outside gene matches: 3. CDR3 loop: CASSHKQGSYEQYF. CDR3 coding DNA: TGCGCCAGCAGCCATAAACAGGGGTCCTACGAGCAGTACTTC.

This clone appeared a single time. V gene TRBV7-3 combines with J gene TRBJ2-1; 10 nucleotides align to TRBD2. The germline V gene has CDR1 SGHTA and CDR2 FQGTGA. Losses at the gene ends were 2 bases for V and 6 bases for J; bases not matched to a gene: 7. The CDR3 totals 16 residues. Here the CDR3 reads CASSLRSSGSFNEQFF. The CDR3 DNA follows: TGTGCCAGCAGCTTACGGTCTAGCGGGAGCTTCAATGAGCAGTTCTTC.

The rearrangement joins TRBV14 to TRBJ1-1; D not resolved. Germline CDR1 and CDR2: SGHDN and FVKESK. This CDR3 spans 11 amino acids. Trimming took off 3 bases at V and 5 bases at J, with 4 bases between the two ends. The CDR3, as DNA: TGTGCCAGCAGCCAGAGGACTGAAGCTTTCTTT. Amino acid sequence: CASSQRTEAFF. The full variable domain, with the rest looked up from reference TRBV14 and TRBJ1-1, is EAGVTQFPSHSVIEKGQTVTLRCDPISGHDNLYWYRRVMGKEIKFLLHFVKESKQDESGMPNNRFLAERTGGTYSTLKVQPAELEDSGVYFCASSQRTEAFFGQGTRLTVV.

The chain is built from TRBV6-5 and TRBJ2-1; 11 bases agree with TRBD1. This CDR3 has 15 residues. V gave up 5 bases and J gave up 7 bases; unmatched junction bases: 7. CDR1 MNHEY and CDR2 SVGAGI come from the germline V gene. CDR3 region: CASSIGQGAKNEQFF. Written as DNA, the CDR3 is TGTGCCAGCAGTATCGGACAGGGGGCAAAAAATGAGCAGTTCTTC.

This chain links TRBV3-1 (or the pseudogene TRBV3-2) with TRBJ2-3; 8 bases align to TRBD2. The CDR3 has 13 amino acids. After removal of 10 bases from V and 6 bases from J, the junction contained 9 bases not matched to a gene. Looked up from germline, CDR1 is LGHDT and CDR2 is YNNKEL (reference sequence). Here the CDR3 DNA reads TGTGCCACCAAAGCGGGCGGGGGGGATACGCAGTATTTT. Residues: CATKAGGGDTQYF.

The chain links TRBV16 to TRBJ2-2; perhaps TRBD1 as D (6 bases). V was pared by 5 bases and J by 4 bases, with 8 bases between. Germline CDR1 KGHSY, CDR2 FQNENV. CDR3 length: 13 residues. CDR3 coding DNA: TGTGCCAGCAGCGGGGGCGGCACCGGGGAGCTGTTTTTT. It yields the protein CASSGGGTGELFF.

This chain connects TRBV11-2 to TRBJ1-4; 12 nucleotides match TRBD1. Germline CDR1 SGHAT, CDR2 FQNNGV. The V segment lost 1 base and the J segment 7 bases; nucleotides outside the gene matches: 4. The CDR3 has 16 residues. The CDR3 region is CASSLGTGQGAEKLFF. DNA for the CDR3: TGTGCCAGCAGCTTAGGCACGGGACAGGGGGCTGAAAAACTGTTTTTT.

This sequence joins TRBV27 and TRBJ2-3, with TRBD2 matching 11 bases. The germline gives CDR1 MNHEY, CDR2 SMNVEV (reference sequence). There are 17 residues in the CDR3. V was clipped by 5 bases and J by 5 bases; unmatched bases: 12. Here the CDR3 reads CASSRTVAGGPVDTQYF. Written as DNA, the CDR3 is TGTGCCAGCAGTCGTACCGTAGCGGGAGGGCCAGTAGATACGCAGTATTTT.

The rearrangement joins TRBV10-1 to TRBJ2-1; tentative D call: TRBD1 (6 bases). Trimming took 2 bases from V and 8 from J, leaving 13 bases between them. The CDR3 contains 14 residues. Germline CDR1 is WNHNN and CDR2 is SYGVQD (reference sequence). The CDR3 coding sequence is TGCGCCAGCAGTGAGGGGCAGGGGTCCCATGAGCAGTTCTTC. This encodes CASSEGQGSHEQFF.

The chain links TRBV6-2 or TRBV6-3 to TRBJ1-5, with 12 bases aligning to TRBD1. Germline trimming cut 6 bases from V and 7 bases from J; bases unmatched to any gene: 10. CDR1 and CDR2 from the germline V gene are MNHEY and SVGEGT. CDR3 length: 16 amino acids. The CDR3 loop reads CASSPGTGGWRQPQHF. The CDR3 DNA reads TGTGCCAGCAGCCCCGGGACAGGGGGCTGGAGACAGCCCCAGCATTTT.

This clone was counted many times. The chain couples TRBV7-9 to TRBJ2-1, with 7 positions matching TRBD2. V shed 5 bases, J shed 6 bases, and the junction held 10 bases outside the gene matches. The germline gives CDR1 SEHNR, CDR2 FQNEAQ (reference sequence). CDR3 length: 15 amino acids. The CDR3 DNA reads as TGTGCCAGCAGCAAGCGGGGACCGGGGGGCAATGAGCAGTTCTTC. As protein: CASSKRGPGGNEQFF.

Only a few counts were recorded for this clone. The chain combines TRBV27 with TRBJ1-1, with D possibly matching TRBD1 (5 bases). The germline V gene encodes CDR1 MNHEY and CDR2 SMNVEV (reference sequence). V dropped 5 bases and J dropped 6 bases, with 13 bases sitting between them. This CDR3 region has 13 residues. CDR3 in amino acids: CASSLLGLAEAFF. In DNA form, the CDR3 reads TGTGCCAGCAGTCTTTTGGGGCTGGCTGAAGCTTTCTTT.

The gene calls are TRBV2 and TRBJ2-4; tentatively, D is TRBD2 (6 bases). CDR1 is SNHLY and CDR2 is FYNNEI in the germline V gene. There are 14 residues in the CDR3. Between the trimmed V and J ends, which lost 7 bases and 8 bases, there was a span of 18 bases. CDR3 sequence: CASTPGGGLDIQYF. The CDR3 bases are TGTGCCAGCACCCCCGGCGGAGGGCTCGACATTCAGTACTTC. Full variable domain (outside the CDR3, taken from reference TRBV2 and TRBJ2-4): EPEVTQTPSHQVTQMGQEVILRCVPISNHLYFYWYRQILGQKVEFLVSFYNNEISEKSEIFDDQFSVERPDGSNFTLKIRSTKLEDSAMYFCASTPGGGLDIQYFGAGTRLSVL.

The rearrangement uses TRBV2 and TRBJ1-6, with D possibly matching TRBD1 (6 bases). CDR1 and CDR2 (germline): SNHLY, FYNNEI. CDR3 size: 14 residues. Trimming left V 5 bases short and J 7 bases short, with 12 bases between. The CDR3 sequence: CASSLLQGNSPLHF. DNA for the CDR3: TGTGCCAGCAGTTTACTACAGGGAAATTCACCCCTCCACTTT.

The chain employs TRBV19 and TRBJ2-7, with 7 nucleotides matching TRBD1. Losses at the gene ends were 2 bases for V and 3 bases for J; bases not matched to a gene: 7. CDR3 length: 15 amino acids. Per germline, CDR1 LNHDA and CDR2 SQIVND (reference sequence). In DNA, the CDR3 is TGTGCCAGTAGTATAAAGCCGGGACAGAGCTACGAGCAGTACTTC. It yields the protein CASSIKPGQSYEQYF.

This clone was seen only once. This chain connects TRBV7-2 to TRBJ2-7; 10 nucleotides line up with TRBD2. Trimming took 5 bases from V and 0 from J; bases not matched to a gene: 7. The CDR3 is made up of 16 amino acids. Germline lookup yields CDR1 SGHTA and CDR2 FQGNSA. The CDR3 sequence is CASSNGTSEHSYEQYF. The CDR3 region has the DNA TGTGCCAGCAGCAACGGGACTAGCGAACACTCCTACGAGCAGTACTTC. The full variable domain, with the rest looked up from reference TRBV7-2 and TRBJ2-7, is GAGVSQSPSNKVTEKGKDVELRCDPISGHTALYWYRQSLGQGLEFLIYFQGNSAPDKSGLPSDRFSAERTGGSVSTLTIQRTQQEDSAVYLCASSNGTSEHSYEQYFGPGTRLTVT.

The chain carries TRBV13 and TRBJ2-2; 13 bases are a match to TRBD2. J lost 3 bases, V lost 3 bases, and 16 bases had no gene match. CDR1 PRHDT and CDR2 FYEKMQ come from the germline V gene (reference sequence). The length of the CDR3 is 21 residues. The CDR3 coding sequence is TGTGCCAGCAGCTTCAACCCCTCCGGACTAGCGGGAGATCATCACACCGGGGAGCTGTTTTTT. Its protein is CASSFNPSGLAGDHHTGELFF.

The chain joins TRBV7-3 to TRBJ2-7; 7 bases are shared with TRBD1. From germline, CDR1 is SGHTA and CDR2 FQGTGA. This CDR3 comprises 13 residues. V shed 5 bases and J 6 bases; nucleotides not matched to a gene: 7. The CDR3 DNA sequence: TGTGCCAGCAGCCCAGGGGACAGCACCGAGCAGTACTTC. This encodes CASSPGDSTEQYF.

The V gene is TRBV10-3, the J gene TRBJ2-7; 7 bases are shared with TRBD1. J was trimmed by 3 bases and V by 3 bases; bases with no gene match: 5. The germline V gene has CDR1 ENHRY and CDR2 SYGVKD. CDR3 length: 14 amino acids. CDR3 DNA: TGTGCCATCAGTGACTCGACAGGGCTCTACGAGCAGTACTTC. Its protein product is CAISDSTGLYEQYF.

The chain uses TRBV7-9 and TRBJ2-1; possibly TRBD2 for D (5 bases). The CDR3 consists of 15 residues. Trimming pared 5 bases from V and 2 bases from J, leaving 13 bases between. Germline V gene sequence: CDR1 SEHNR, CDR2 FQNEAQ (reference sequence). This CDR3 is CASSLPASPYNEQFF. The CDR3 DNA is TGTGCCAGCAGCCTACCGGCTAGCCCCTACAATGAGCAGTTCTTC.

The chain is built from TRBV28 and TRBJ1-5; TRBD1 matches 8 bases. The V gene end was trimmed by 6 bases and the J gene end by 7 bases; junction bases not matched to a gene: 23. This CDR3 is 19 amino acids long. Germline CDR1 reads MDHEN; CDR2 reads SYDVKM. The CDR3 loop is CASRSDRESLLFRTQPQHF. The CDR3 nucleotides are TGTGCCAGCAGATCGGACAGGGAGTCTTTGCTTTTTAGGACCCAGCCCCAGCATTTT.

The chain recombines TRBV29-1 with TRBJ2-1; possibly TRBD2 for D (6 bases). Per the germline V gene, CDR1 is SQVTM and CDR2 is ANQGSEA. The CDR3 spans 14 residues. Trimming pared 3 bases from V and 2 bases from J, leaving 11 bases between. CDR3 in amino acids: CSVEGGMAYNEQFF. The CDR3 DNA follows: TGCAGCGTTGAGGGCGGGATGGCCTACAATGAGCAGTTCTTC.

This clone was found once. The chain has TRBV19 and TRBJ1-1; no definite D call. This CDR3 comprises 15 residues. V dropped 5 bases and J dropped 6 bases, with 19 bases sitting between them. The germline V gene has CDR1 LNHDA and CDR2 SQIVND (reference sequence). CDR3 amino acids: CASSLRHRLSAEAFF. The CDR3 nucleotides read TGTGCCAGTAGTTTACGACATAGGTTATCGGCTGAAGCTTTCTTT.

A word on this clone: The junction departs from the called germline gene at one end, perhaps through a read error. The chain couples TRBV20-1 to TRBJ1-6; 7 nucleotides line up with TRBD1. The germline V gene has CDR1 DFQATT and CDR2 SNEGSKA (reference sequence). This CDR3 has 11 residues. The CDR3 bases are TGCAGTGCTAGAGGTTTCACCGGGACAGTCTTT. This sequence encodes CSARGFTGTVF.